These T cell receptor beta chains were read from a single sample in a study of cytomegalovirus exposure and HLA in healthy donors. Using immunoSEQ multiplex PCR, the repertoire was profiled, and TCRdb retains in-frame clones only, with some absent. In the table there are roughly 230,000 clones, about 90% of which are singletons. Sequenced material: PBMCs. Every receptor here comes from a woman in her 30s in good health and CMV-seronegative. Both conserved end residues are part of each CDR3. D genes are given only for firm matches. Clone size is stated in some rows and not others, as once, few, many or a class when expanded.

TRBD2	.	TRBV15	TRBJ2-7	CATSRDKAGPYYEQYF	TGTGCCACCAGCAGAGATAAAGCGGGGCCTTACTACGAGCAGTACTTC
TRBD2	.	TRBV28	TRBJ2-7	CASSARTSGPSEQYF	TGTGCCAGCAGCGCAAGGACTAGCGGACCTTCCGAGCAGTACTTC
.	.	TRBV27	TRBJ2-6	CASSPLSGANVLTF	TGTGCCAGCAGTCCGCTCTCTGGGGCCAACGTCCTGACTTTC
.	.	TRBV5-1	TRBJ2-5	CASSFRVRETQYF	TGCGCCAGCAGCTTTCGAGTGAGAGAGACCCAGTACTTC
.	.	TRBV11-2	TRBJ1-5	CASSLGVRQPQHF	TGTGCCAGCAGCTTAGGGGTGCGTCAGCCCCAGCATTTT
.	.	TRBV2	TRBJ2-1	CASSPLGGSSYNEQFF	TGTGCCAGCAGCCCCTTAGGGGGGAGCTCCTACAATGAGCAGTTCTTC
.	.	TRBV15	TRBJ2-3	CATSRVRGDTQYF	TGTGCCACCAGCAGAGTGAGGGGAGATACGCAGTATTTT
TRBD2	once	TRBV4-1	TRBJ2-1	CASSQGTSWNEQFF	TGCGCCAGCAGCCAAGGGACTAGCTGGAATGAGCAGTTCTTC
.	.	TRBV7-6	TRBJ1-1	CASSRVLSGRGNTEAFF	TGTGCCAGCAGCAGAGTACTCTCTGGGAGGGGGAACACTGAAGCTTTCTTT
TRBD1	.	TRBV5-1	TRBJ2-3	CASSPTTGFRTDTQYF	TGCGCCAGCAGCCCGACGACAGGGTTTCGCACAGATACGCAGTATTTT
.	.	TRBV7-8	TRBJ2-2	CASSPPTGELFF	TGTGCCAGCAGCCCTCCTACCGGGGAGCTGTTTTTT
TRBD2	.	TRBV2	TRBJ2-5	CATTGLAGSGTQYF	TGTGCCACCACGGGACTAGCGGGATCAGGGACCCAGTACTTC
.	.	TRBV28	TRBJ1-2	CASSPARGAGGYTF	TGTGCCAGCAGTCCCGCAAGAGGGGCGGGTGGCTACACCTTC
TRBD2	.	TRBV11-2	TRBJ2-1	CASKEGGRAARKQFF	TGTGCCAGCAAGGAGGGCGGGAGGGCCGCCAGGAAGCAGTTCTTC
TRBD2	.	TRBV7-9	TRBJ2-7	CASSSSLSGRSYEQYF	TGTGCCAGCAGCTCTAGTCTTAGCGGGCGTTCCTACGAGCAGTACTTC
.	.	TRBV5-4	TRBJ2-2	CASRLDPNTGELFF	TGTGCCAGCAGACTCGACCCGAACACCGGGGAGCTGTTTTTT
.	.	TRBV19	TRBJ2-3	CASSGTSTDTQYF	TGTGCCAGTAGCGGGACTAGCACAGATACGCAGTATTTT
.	.	TRBV11-3	TRBJ1-1	CASSLERDRSAFF	TGTGCCAGCAGCTTAGAGAGGGACCGCTCAGCTTTCTTT
TRBD1	few	TRBV30	TRBJ1-5	CAWRGQGLGPQHF	TGTGCCTGGAGGGGACAGGGACTGGGGCCCCAGCATTTT
.	.	TRBV25-1	TRBJ2-7	CASSARYEQYF	TGTGCCAGCAGTGCGCGTTACGAGCAGTACTTC